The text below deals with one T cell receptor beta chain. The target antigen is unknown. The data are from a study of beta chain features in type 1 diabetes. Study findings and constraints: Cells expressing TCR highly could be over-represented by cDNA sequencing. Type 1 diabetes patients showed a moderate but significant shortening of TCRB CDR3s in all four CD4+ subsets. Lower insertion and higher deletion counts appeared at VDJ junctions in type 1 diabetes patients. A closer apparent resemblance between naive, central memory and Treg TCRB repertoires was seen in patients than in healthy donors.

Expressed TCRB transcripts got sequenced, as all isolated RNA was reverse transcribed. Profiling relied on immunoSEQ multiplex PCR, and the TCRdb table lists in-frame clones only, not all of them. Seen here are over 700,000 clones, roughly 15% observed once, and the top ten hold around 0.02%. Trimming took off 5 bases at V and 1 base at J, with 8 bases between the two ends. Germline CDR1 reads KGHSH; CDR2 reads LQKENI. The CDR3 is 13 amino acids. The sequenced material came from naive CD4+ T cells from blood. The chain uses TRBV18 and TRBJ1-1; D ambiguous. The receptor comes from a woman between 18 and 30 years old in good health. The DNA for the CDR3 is TGTGCCAGCTCAGAGGGAGAGAACACTGAAGCTTTCTTT. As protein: CASSEGENTEAFF. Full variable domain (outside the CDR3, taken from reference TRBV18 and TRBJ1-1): NAGVMQNPRHLVRRRGQEARLRCSPMKGHSHVYWYRQLPEEGLKFMVYLQKENIIDESGMPKERFSAEFPKEGPSILRIQQVVRGDSAAYFCASSEGENTEAFFGQGTRLTVV.